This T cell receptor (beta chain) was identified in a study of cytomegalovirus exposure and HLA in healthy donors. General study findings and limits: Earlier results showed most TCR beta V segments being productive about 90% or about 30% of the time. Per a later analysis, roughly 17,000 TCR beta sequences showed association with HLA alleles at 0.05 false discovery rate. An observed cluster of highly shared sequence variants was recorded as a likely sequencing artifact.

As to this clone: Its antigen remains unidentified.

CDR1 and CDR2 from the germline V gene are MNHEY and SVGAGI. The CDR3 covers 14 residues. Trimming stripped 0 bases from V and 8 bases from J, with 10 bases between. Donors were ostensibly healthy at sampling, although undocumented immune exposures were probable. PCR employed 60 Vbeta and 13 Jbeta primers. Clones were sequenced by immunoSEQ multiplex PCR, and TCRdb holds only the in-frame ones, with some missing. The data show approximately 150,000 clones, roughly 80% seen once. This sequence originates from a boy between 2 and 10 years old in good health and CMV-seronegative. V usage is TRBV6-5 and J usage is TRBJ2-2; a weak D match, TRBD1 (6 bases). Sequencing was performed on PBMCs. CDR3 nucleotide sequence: TGTGCCAGCAGTTACTCCTCAGGGGTGGGGGAGCTGTTTTTT. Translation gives CASSYSSGVGELFF.